The clone carrying this TCR beta chain has only a few counts. What it binds is not known. This CDR3 spans 14 amino acids. V lost 4 bases, J lost 0 bases, and 7 bases lay in between. This entry is derived from a study of response to subunit inactivated influenza vaccine. From the RT-PCR reads, TCRdb called clonotypes with MiXCR, one entry per CDR3 protein. Of roughly 700,000 distinct CDR3 sequences in the sample, about 15% were seen once. The study's findings and limits: Authors suggested each seasonal flu vaccination may recruit only limited numbers of new T cells.

This clonotype was sampled from a man aged 50 to 60 who received an inactivated influenza vaccine. Source: PBMCs from blood, taken 14 days before vaccination. This chain uses TRBV12-3 or TRBV12-4 with TRBJ1-3; perhaps TRBD1 as D (5 bases). The CDR3 sequence is CASSWGPSGNTIYF. The CDR3 bases are TGTGCCAGCAGTTGGGGCCCCTCTGGAAACACCATATATTTT.